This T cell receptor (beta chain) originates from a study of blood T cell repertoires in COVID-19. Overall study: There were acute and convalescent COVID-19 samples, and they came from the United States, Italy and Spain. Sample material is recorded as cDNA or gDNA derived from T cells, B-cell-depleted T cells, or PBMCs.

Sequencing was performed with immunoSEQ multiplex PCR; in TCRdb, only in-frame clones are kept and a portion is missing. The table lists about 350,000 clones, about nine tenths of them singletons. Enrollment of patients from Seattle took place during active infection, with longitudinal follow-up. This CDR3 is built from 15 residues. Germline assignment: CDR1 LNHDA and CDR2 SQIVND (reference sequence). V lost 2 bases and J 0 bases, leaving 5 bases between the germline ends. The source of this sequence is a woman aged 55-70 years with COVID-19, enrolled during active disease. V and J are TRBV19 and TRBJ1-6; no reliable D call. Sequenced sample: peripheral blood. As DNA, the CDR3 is TGTGCCAGTAGTATAATGAGCTCCTATAATTCACCCCTCCACTTT. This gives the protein CASSIMSSYNSPLHF.